These T cell receptor beta chains were read from a single sample in a study of response to subunit inactivated influenza vaccine. TCRdb redid the calling of the RT-PCR reads with MiXCR, one entry per CDR3 protein. The sample holds roughly 500,000 distinct CDR3 sequences, 25% seen once. This specimen was CD4+ T cells sorted from PBMCs, taken 4 to 6 days after vaccination. These receptors all stem from a man aged 50-60 years who received an inactivated influenza vaccine. CDR3s include the opening cysteine and the closing phenylalanine or tryptophan. The D gene is left open where the match is weak. Only part of the rows carry a size: once, few, many, or a class if the clone is expanded.

J	V	D	size	DNA	CDR3
TRBJ2-1	TRBV11-2	TRBD2	NA	TGTGCCAGCAGCTCCGGGGCGCGCGGGAGGGCTTACAATGAGCAGTTCTTC	CASSSGARGRAYNEQFF
TRBJ2-3	TRBV24-1	NA	few	TGTGCCACCAGCCTCCCACAGGGAGGGTCGGATACGCAGTATTTT	CATSLPQGGSDTQYF
TRBJ1-4	TRBV20-1	NA	few	TGCAGTGCTAGAGAGGGGGACACCCATGAAAAACTGTTTTTT	CSAREGDTHEKLFF
TRBJ2-1	TRBV2	NA	NA	TGTGCCAGCATTAACGGTCTCGGATATGAGCAGTTCTTC	CASINGLGYEQFF
TRBJ2-7	TRBV6-1	NA	NA	TGTGCCAGCAGTGGCCGCGGGCGTGACGAGCAGTACTTC	CASSGRGRDEQYF
TRBJ2-4	TRBV7-2	NA	NA	TGTGCCAGCAGTCGCCGGGAGTCCAAAAACATTCAGTACTTC	CASSRRESKNIQYF
TRBJ1-1	TRBV12-3/TRBV12-4	NA	NA	TGTGCCAGCAGTCAGGGGTCCGGGACTTTCTTT	CASSQGSGTFF
TRBJ2-7	TRBV12-3/TRBV12-4	NA	few	TGTGCCAGCAGTGTATTGCCCTTCGAGCAGTACTTC	CASSVLPFEQYF
TRBJ1-1	TRBV12-3/TRBV12-4	NA	few	TGTGCCATCCAGGGAAACTCTGAAGCTTTCTTT	CAIQGNSEAFF
TRBJ2-1	TRBV12-3/TRBV12-4	TRBD2	few	TGTGCCAGCAGTTCCGTTGGCGGGAGGGCCGTGGAGCAGTTCTTC	CASSSVGGRAVEQFF
TRBJ2-3	TRBV20-1	NA	NA	TGCAGTGCTGAGCCGGTGGGGGCAACGGGCCACACAGATACGCAGTATTTT	CSAEPVGATGHTDTQYF
TRBJ2-5	TRBV14	TRBD1	few	TGTGCCAGCAGCCGAAACAGGGGGCGTGAAGAGACCCAGTACTTC	CASSRNRGREETQYF
TRBJ2-2	TRBV20-1	NA	few	TGCAGTGCCCGAGCGGGCCCCGGGGAGCTGTTTTTT	CSARAGPGELFF
TRBJ2-5	TRBV5-6	NA	NA	TGTGCCAGCAGCTCAGGGGGGTACAAAGAGACCCAGTACTTC	CASSSGGYKETQYF
TRBJ2-7	TRBV4-2	NA	NA	TGTGCCAGCAGCCAAGATCTGCTCAGGAGCTCCTACGAGCAGTACTTC	CASSQDLLRSSYEQYF
TRBJ2-7	TRBV28	NA	NA	TGTGCCAGCAGTTTACCCCCCTACGAGCAGTACTTC	CASSLPPYEQYF
TRBJ2-4	TRBV20-1	TRBD1	NA	TGCAGTGCGCTACAGGGGTCCGAAGCCAAAAACATTCAGTACTTC	CSALQGSEAKNIQYF
TRBJ1-1	TRBV7-2	NA	NA	TGTGCCAGCAGCTCACGGAGGGGAATTGAAGCTTTCTTT	CASSSRRGIEAFF
TRBJ1-5	TRBV18	NA	NA	TGTGCCAGCTCACCTCAAGGGGGGCAACAGCCCCAGCATTTT	CASSPQGGQQPQHF
TRBJ2-6	TRBV21-1	NA	few	TGTGCCAGCAGCTCCACCGGGACAGGGACCGTGTTAAGAGGCTCTGGGGCCAACGTCCTGACTTTC	CASSSTGTGTVLRGSGANVLTF
TRBJ1-2	TRBV20-1	NA	NA	TGCAGTGCTAGTCTTGGGGGCGATGGCTACACCTTC	CSASLGGDGYTF
TRBJ1-2	TRBV12-3/TRBV12-4	TRBD1	NA	TGTGCCAGCAGTTTGGCCGGGACAGGGATCAACTATGGCTACACCTTC	CASSLAGTGINYGYTF
TRBJ2-1	TRBV5-1	TRBD2	few	TGCGCCAGCAGCTTGGAGGTAGCGGGGGGTGTTGATGAGCAGTTCTTC	CASSLEVAGGVDEQFF
TRBJ2-7	TRBV6-1	TRBD1	NA	TGTGCCAGCAGTCCGACTTCCGGGACAGTGGAGTTCGAGCAGTACTTC	CASSPTSGTVEFEQYF
TRBJ2-5	TRBV20-1	NA	NA	TGCAGTGCTAGAGGGGAAATCCCGGGGACCCAGTACTTC	CSARGEIPGTQYF
TRBJ2-1	TRBV6-2/TRBV6-3	NA	NA	TGTGCCAGCAGTCTGAGGGCCTCCTACAATGAGCAGTTCTTC	CASSLRASYNEQFF
TRBJ1-3	TRBV15	NA	NA	TGTGCCACCAGCAGAGATCACGGGGGGCTGGGAAACACCATATATTTT	CATSRDHGGLGNTIYF
TRBJ1-6	TRBV4-3	NA	NA	TGCGCCAGCAGTCCAACTTGGAGAACTTCACCCCTCCACTTT	CASSPTWRTSPLHF
TRBJ2-2	TRBV14	TRBD2	NA	TGTGCCAGCAGCCAACGGACTAGCGGGAGGCCGAGCACCGGGGAGCTGTTTTTT	CASSQRTSGRPSTGELFF
TRBJ2-5	TRBV5-1	NA	few	TGCGCCAGCAAACAAGCAGGAGGGATCAACCAAGAGACCCAGTACTTC	CASKQAGGINQETQYF
TRBJ2-1	TRBV20-1	TRBD1	many	TGCAGTGCTAGGGGACAGGGTGGATTAGGCTACAATGAGCAGTTCTTC	CSARGQGGLGYNEQFF
TRBJ2-3	TRBV20-1	TRBD2	NA	TGCAGTGCCTTACTAGCGGGGTTCACAGATACGCAGTATTTT	CSALLAGFTDTQYF
TRBJ2-1	TRBV10-3	TRBD2	NA	TGTGCCACCGCGCCGGGGGGTTTCAATGAGCAGTTCTTC	CATAPGGFNEQFF
TRBJ2-1	TRBV29-1	TRBD2	once	TGCAGCGTTGATGGACTAGCGGGAATCCGCGCCTACAATGAGCAGTTCTTC	CSVDGLAGIRAYNEQFF
TRBJ1-2	TRBV12-3/TRBV12-4	NA	few	TGTGCCAGCAGTTTAGGACAGGCAGGCGGCTACACCTTC	CASSLGQAGGYTF
TRBJ2-3	TRBV7-2	NA	few	TGTGCCAGCAACAAAAACGAGGGTGTAGATACGCAGTATTTT	CASNKNEGVDTQYF
TRBJ2-4	TRBV7-2	NA	NA	TGTGCCAGCAGCTATCCACAGGGAGGGAACATTCAGTACTTC	CASSYPQGGNIQYF